Listed below are T cell receptor beta chains from one sample, sequenced in a study of CD8 T cells in ankylosing spondylitis. Via MiXCR, TCRdb re-called the 5' RACE reads, giving one row per CDR3 protein. The sample records about 440,000 distinct CDR3 sequences, 17% being singletons. The material sequenced was blood, either unsorted or a sorted T cell fraction (not recorded which). These receptors were taken from a male donor with ankylosing spondylitis. Both conserved end residues are part of each CDR3. Each record gives: J gene, clone size, CDR3 length, D gene, V gene, CDR3 DNA, CDR3 protein. A D gene is named only where the DNA matches it firmly. Expanded clones are given a class, and other clones once, few, many or no size at all.

>TRBJ1-2|few|17|TRBD1|TRBV7-9
TGTGCCAGCAGCCCTAGGGGACAGGCCCTCTCCTTGAGTGGCTACACCTTC
CASSPRGQALSLSGYTF
>TRBJ2-5|few|16|TRBD1|TRBV9
TGTGCCAGCAGCACTCGGACAGGGTCCGCCAGGGAGACCCAGTACTTC
CASSTRTGSARETQYF
>TRBJ2-7|few|16|-|TRBV5-1
TGCGCCAGCAGCTCCGACTTGAAAGGGGGGATATACGAGCAGTACTTC
CASSSDLKGGIYEQYF
>TRBJ2-2|few|13|-|TRBV27
TGTGCCAGCCCCCCAGGGACCTCCGGGGAGCTGTTTTTT
CASPPGTSGELFF
>TRBJ1-1|few|17|TRBD1|TRBV27
TGTGCCAGCAGTTTACGCCCCGACAGGGAGGAGAAAACTGAAGCTTTCTTT
CASSLRPDREEKTEAFF
>TRBJ1-6|few|15|-|TRBV7-2
TGTGCCAGCCGCCTCGGGGGAAACAGGGATTCACCCCTCCACTTT
CASRLGGNRDSPLHF
>TRBJ1-1|many|17|TRBD1|TRBV12-3/TRBV12-4
TGTGCCAGCAGTCCAAACAGGGGCCCCCCTATGAACACTGAAGCTTTCTTT
CASSPNRGPPMNTEAFF
>TRBJ2-7|-|15|-|TRBV18
TGTGCCAGCTCACCCGGGACCCCCGGTGACCACGAGCAGTACTTC
CASSPGTPGDHEQYF
>TRBJ1-6|-|13|-|TRBV12-3/TRBV12-4
TGTGCCAGCGCCGGGGGAGAGTGGTCACCCCTCCACTTT
CASAGGEWSPLHF
>TRBJ1-5|-|13|-|TRBV10-3
TGTGCCATCAGTGAGTCGGCTAATCAGCCCCAGCATTTT
CAISESANQPQHF
>TRBJ1-2|many|14|-|TRBV12-3/TRBV12-4
TGTGCCAGCAGCCAGACAGGCCTGGGAAATGGCTACACCTTC
CASSQTGLGNGYTF
>TRBJ2-1|-|12|-|TRBV6-5
TGTGCCAGCAGTAACCGGGACAATGAGCAGTTCTTC
CASSNRDNEQFF
>TRBJ1-2|-|12|-|TRBV11-3
TGTGCCAGCAGCGTACTTGGGGATGGCTACACCTTC
CASSVLGDGYTF
>TRBJ1-1|-|16|-|TRBV5-6
TGTGCCAGCAGCCTCGACATGGGGGAGCTAAACACTGAAGCTTTCTTT
CASSLDMGELNTEAFF
>TRBJ1-5|few|15|TRBD1|TRBV12-3/TRBV12-4
TGTGCCAGCAGTCCGGGACAGGGGCACAATCAGCCCCAGCATTTT
CASSPGQGHNQPQHF
>TRBJ1-1|few|16|TRBD1|TRBV7-9
TGTGCCAGCAGCTTAGCCCTACAGGGGGCGGACACTGAAGCTTTCTTT
CASSLALQGADTEAFF
>TRBJ2-3|few|15|TRBD2|TRBV5-1
TGCGCCAGCAGCCCAGGGACTAGCGGTGCGGATACGCAGTATTTT
CASSPGTSGADTQYF
>TRBJ1-2|few|15|-|TRBV4-2
TGTGCCAGCAGCCACGTTAAGGCGTCAGCGAATGGCTACACCTTC
CASSHVKASANGYTF
>TRBJ1-1|-|18|-|TRBV6-2/TRBV6-3
TGTGCCAGCAGTTACTCTGTTTGGGGACGAACGAGGAGGACTGAAGCTTTCTTT
CASSYSVWGRTRRTEAFF
>TRBJ2-7|-|13|-|TRBV19
TGTGCCAGTAGTGAAGGCTATCTCTACGAGCAGTACTTC
CASSEGYLYEQYF
>TRBJ1-5|-|13|TRBD1|TRBV7-2
TGTGCCAGCAGCTCGACAGGGTATCAGCCCCAGCATTTT
CASSSTGYQPQHF
>TRBJ2-3|few|14|-|TRBV5-4
TGTGCCAGCAGCTTGGGCAGTGTCGCAGATACGCAGTATTTT
CASSLGSVADTQYF
>TRBJ1-5|few|18|-|TRBV6-1
TGTGCCAGCACCGCAGGTAAAGGCTGGGGTCTAGGCAATCAGCCCCAGCATTTT
CASTAGKGWGLGNQPQHF
>TRBJ1-3|-|14|-|TRBV12-3/TRBV12-4
TGTGCCAGCAGGCTCAGGGTCTCTGGAAACACCATATATTTT
CASRLRVSGNTIYF
>TRBJ1-1|few|16|TRBD1|TRBV20-1
TGCAGTGCTAGCCAAAACAGGGGATCCCTGAACACTGAAGCTTTCTTT
CSASQNRGSLNTEAFF
>TRBJ2-7|-|14|-|TRBV6-1
TGTGCCAGCAGATCGACAGCGGATTCCTACGAGCAGTACTTC
CASRSTADSYEQYF
>TRBJ1-1|few|14|-|TRBV2
TGTGCCAGCAGTGAATCCCCGGGAAACACTGAAGCTTTCTTT
CASSESPGNTEAFF
>TRBJ2-3|-|18|-|TRBV11-1
TGTGCCAGCAGCTCCCCGTTTTGGGCTAGCGAGGTGGGGGATACGCAGTATTTT
CASSSPFWASEVGDTQYF
>TRBJ1-5|many|16|TRBD1|TRBV7-9
TGTGCCAGCAGCCCGACAGGGGCCTTCGAGAGGGAGCCCCAGCATTTT
CASSPTGAFEREPQHF
>TRBJ2-1|few|15|-|TRBV7-9
TGTGCCAGCAGCTTAGTTGCTAACTCCTACAATGAGCAGTTCTTC
CASSLVANSYNEQFF
>TRBJ2-7|many|15|-|TRBV12-3/TRBV12-4
TGTGCCAGCAGTTTCAGGCAGACTACCTCCTACGAGCAGTACTTC
CASSFRQTTSYEQYF
>TRBJ1-2|few|13|TRBD1|TRBV5-1
TGCGCCAGCAGCCCTACAGGGGCGTCTGGCTACACCTTC
CASSPTGASGYTF
>TRBJ1-1|-|13|-|TRBV7-3
TGTGCCAGCAGCGAAGGGGGAGGACGCCGAGCTTTCTTT
CASSEGGGRRAFF
>TRBJ2-7|-|15|-|TRBV4-1
TGCGCCAGCAGCCAAGGGACTTCAGGGGTCTACGAGCAGTACTTC
CASSQGTSGVYEQYF
>TRBJ2-1|few|16|-|TRBV19
TGTGCCAGTAAGGGGTGGGCGATCGACTCCTACAATGAGCAGTTCTTC
CASKGWAIDSYNEQFF
>TRBJ2-7|many|12|-|TRBV7-9
TGTGCCAGCAGCTTCCTCTCCTACGAGCAGTACTTC
CASSFLSYEQYF
>TRBJ2-5|many|16|-|TRBV3-1
TGTGCCAGCAGCCAAGAACTGGCCGGATCCGGAGAGACCCAGTACTTC
CASSQELAGSGETQYF
>TRBJ2-4|few|14|TRBD1|TRBV6-5
TGTGCCAGCAGTTTAAGGGGGCGTTTAAACATTCAGTACTTC
CASSLRGRLNIQYF
>TRBJ2-5|-|16|TRBD2|TRBV7-2
TGTGCCAGCAGCTTACTAGCGGGGGGGTTCGGGGAGACCCAGTACTTC
CASSLLAGGFGETQYF
>TRBJ1-1|-|15|-|TRBV18
TGTGCCAGCTCCCCTCCAGGCCCGGGAGACACTGAAGCTTTCTTT
CASSPPGPGDTEAFF
>TRBJ2-4|-|16|-|TRBV11-2
TGTGCCAGCAGCTTAGTCGGGGGGCGCGGGGGTGACATTCAGTACTTC
CASSLVGGRGGDIQYF
>TRBJ2-5|-|16|TRBD2|TRBV18
TGTGCCAGCTCACCACCTACGGGACTAGCGAGGGAGACCCAGTACTTC
CASSPPTGLARETQYF
>TRBJ2-1|-|16|-|TRBV18
TGTGCCAGCTCACTCAGACTGACAAAGAGCTACAATGAGCAGTTCTTC
CASSLRLTKSYNEQFF
>TRBJ2-5|many|13|TRBD1|TRBV27
TGTGCCAGCAGTCGACAGGGCGCAGAGACCCAGTACTTC
CASSRQGAETQYF
>TRBJ1-2|-|15|-|TRBV5-1
TGCGCCAGCAGCCCGGAGGGCACCCCTGGCGTTGGCTACACCTTC
CASSPEGTPGVGYTF
>TRBJ1-5|-|17|TRBD1|TRBV2
TGTGCCAGCAGTGAAGCGTTGGGACAGGGAAACAATCAGCCCCAGCATTTT
CASSEALGQGNNQPQHF
>TRBJ1-1|-|13|TRBD1|TRBV20-1
TGCAGTGTCCCACAGGGGGGGAACACTGAAGCTTTCTTT
CSVPQGGNTEAFF
>TRBJ2-5|few|15|TRBD2|TRBV14
TGTGCCAGCAGCCCTGACCGGACTAGCGTGGAGACCCAGTACTTC
CASSPDRTSVETQYF
>TRBJ2-1|-|15|TRBD1|TRBV5-5
TGTGCCAGCAGTCTACCACTCGGACAGGGCCATGAGCAGTTCTTC
CASSLPLGQGHEQFF
>TRBJ2-2|-|19|TRBD2|TRBV27
TGTGCCAGCAGTTACAGACTAGCGGGAGGATCGGAGGCCACCGGGGAGCTGTTTTTT
CASSYRLAGGSEATGELFF
>TRBJ1-2|once|13|TRBD1|TRBV19
TGTGCCAGTACCCCTACAGGGGACGATGGCTACACCTTC
CASTPTGDDGYTF
>TRBJ2-1|many|16|-|TRBV29-1
TGCAGCGTTGCAAACCCCTCCCGGGCGAGAGAGTATGAGCAGTTCTTC
CSVANPSRAREYEQFF
>TRBJ2-3|-|14|TRBD1|TRBV10-1
TGCGCCAGCAGTGAACGAACAGGGGCAGGTACGCAGTATTTT
CASSERTGAGTQYF